The sample holds a few counts of the clone carrying this TCR beta chain. What it recognizes is unknown. This sample is part of a study of blood T cells in healthy people across ages. General study findings and limits: Diversity estimated from one million T cells was considered an underestimate. Long-lived donors exceeded aged donors in naive CD4+ cells and diversity.

They isolated at least 6.5 million PBMCs from each sample. With 1 base removed from V and 6 bases from J, the gap between germline ends came to 13 bases. CDR3 length: 15 residues. A J-beta primer mix and a sample-barcoded 5' primer were used in a second PCR of roughly 7 to 12 cycles. The authors tagged each cDNA molecule using a template-switch adaptor with 12 random nucleotides. TCRdb processed the 5' RACE reads anew with MiXCR; each CDR3 protein has one entry. The table shows hundreds of thousands of distinct CDR3 sequences, with around two fifths occurring only once. Material: blood. This TCR was sampled from a man older than 75 in good health. This sequence joins TRBV12-3 or TRBV12-4 and TRBJ2-1, with D possibly being TRBD1 or TRBD2 (6 bases each). CDR3: CASSLEGGVGNEQFF. As DNA, the CDR3 is TGTGCCAGCAGTTTAGAGGGGGGCGTGGGCAATGAGCAGTTCTTC.